This TCR beta chain is drawn from a study of spatial heterogeneity in lung cancer (dated by TCRdb to about 2019). About the study as a whole: More beta-chain than alpha-chain transcripts were consistently detected, likely reflecting higher beta-chain transcript abundance. TCR transcript counts in tumor regions correlated strongly with a T cell transcriptional module score from matched bulk RNA-seq. In the raw uncorrected reads, each unique combination of TCR and UMI appeared more than ten times on average. The study quantitatively compared TCR alpha and beta repertoires across multiple tumor regions, matched nontumor lung and blood in non-small cell lung cancer. Nonsynonymous mutation counts, determined by whole-exome sequencing of tumor tissue, were related to TCR repertoire features. At surgery, both alpha and beta chains were TCR-sequenced in 200 to 250 tumor regions, 63 to 65 matched nontumor lung samples and 50 to 60 PBMC samples. The full study reports these points: Confirming at a functional level the hypothesis that regional TCRs recognize regional mutations was considered to require additional single-cell paired TCR alpha and beta sequencing. A correlation was observed between the number of expanded intratumoral alpha and beta TCRs and the tumor nonsynonymous mutation count. TCR-seq coverage of tumor T cells was estimated to be only around 7% for alpha chains and about 13% for beta chains. Counts of ubiquitous and regional expanded TCRs correlated with counts of ubiquitous and regional nonsynonymous mutations, respectively.

Library prep was done by 5' RACE. Sequencing relied on a NextSeq 500. In the TCR library protocol, a unique molecular identifier was attached to each TCR cDNA molecule so that PCR and sequencing errors could be corrected. The original pipeline was this. TCR identification, UMI-based error correction and CDR3 extraction were all carried out with Decombinator tools. TCRs above a frequency of 2 per 1,000, corresponding to the top 1% of the tumor frequency distribution, were defined as expanded. Expanded tumor TCRs were classed as regional if statistically deemed absent (corrected P<0.05) from at least one tumor region, otherwise ubiquitous. Rényi diversity was computed with the R vegan package after subsampling each repertoire 100 times to 5,000 TCRs. CDR3 similarity networks were built from amino acid triplet string-kernel similarity, with CDR3s being connected when pairwise similarity was above 0.82. The public sequencing data were trimmed at Q25 with fastp and processed into clonotypes with MiXCR by TCRdb, which kept only in-frame beta chains. Here each entry gathers all rows of one CDR3 protein and keeps the most common genes and DNA. For this entry, the V and J calls and clone size follow TCRdb and not the study's own pipeline. In all, the sample holds around 8,000 distinct CDR3 sequences, and approximately 8% of those were seen once. The ten largest account for less than 5% of the sample.

CDR1 and CDR2 were assigned from the germline V gene as SQVTM and ANQGSEA. V is shortened by 4 bases, J by 10 bases, and the region joining them spans 8 bases. The cysteine opens and the phenylalanine closes a CDR3 of 10 amino acids. The retained sequence is limited to the CDR3, 30 bases, with the frame set at the first base. This clonotype is medium-sized (0.01 to 0.1%). Its recognized antigen is unknown. Base qualities are not at hand, and no much larger clone is one base apart. The time point label on this specimen signifies: sample taken at primary tumor resection. Donors were approximately 72 patients with early-stage, untreated non-small cell lung cancer from the lung TRACERx cohort. Whole RNA extracted from tumor and nontumor lung tissue, or from cryopreserved PBMC samples, was used for TCR sequencing without cell sorting. A patient was chosen for TCR sequencing only when enough RNA was available from at least two tumor regions. Before being selected, tumor and adjacent nontumor lung specimens were reviewed by a lung pathologist.

Sequenced here: lung tumor tissue, sampled at surgery. Recombination connected TRBV29-1 to TRBJ2-1, with the identity of the D gene unclear. This TCR was sampled from a male donor with early-stage non-small cell lung cancer. The CDR3 sequence is CSVGSLEQFF. DNA sequence: TGCAGCGTTGGAAGCCTAGAGCAGTTCTTC.